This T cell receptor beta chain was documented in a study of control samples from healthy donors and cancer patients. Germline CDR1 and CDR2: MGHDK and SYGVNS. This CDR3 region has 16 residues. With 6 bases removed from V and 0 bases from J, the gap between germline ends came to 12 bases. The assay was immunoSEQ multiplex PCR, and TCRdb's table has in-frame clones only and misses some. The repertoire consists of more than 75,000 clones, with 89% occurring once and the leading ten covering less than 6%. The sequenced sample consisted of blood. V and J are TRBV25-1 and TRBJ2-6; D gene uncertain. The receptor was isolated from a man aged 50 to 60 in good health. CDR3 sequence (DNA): TGTGCCAGCAGCCCCGAAGTCCTCTCTGGGGCCAACGTCCTGACTTTC. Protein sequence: CASSPEVLSGANVLTF. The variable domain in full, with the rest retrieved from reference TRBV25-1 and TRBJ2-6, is EADIYQTPRYLVIGTGKKITLECSQTMGHDKMYWYQQDPGMELHLIHYSYGVNSTEKGDLSSESTVSRIRTEHFPLTLESARPSHTSQYLCASSPEVLSGANVLTFGAGSRLTVL.